This entry lists 10 T cell receptor beta chains sequenced from one sample in a study of early T cells in non-severe SARS-CoV-2 infection. From the 5' RACE reads, TCRdb called clonotypes with MiXCR, one entry per CDR3 protein. The sample consists of 25,000 to 30,000 distinct CDR3 sequences, approximately 5.4% of them appearing once. Sequencing used whole blood. These receptors were obtained from an adult who was a healthcare worker with PCR-confirmed SARS-CoV-2 infection or an uninfected control (not recorded which).

Comments on this clonotype: This may be a read error: a much more frequent sequence differs by one nucleotide. The chain has TRBV11-2 and TRBJ2-3; 9 positions agree with TRBD2. The CDR3 consists of 16 residues. The germline V gene encodes CDR1 SGHAT and CDR2 FQNNGV. The CDR3 sequence: CASSLVGGTSTDSQYF. In DNA form, the CDR3 reads TGTGCCAGCAGCTTAGTCGGCGGGACTAGCACAGATTCGCAGTATTTT.

This clonotype was seen many times. The chain has TRBV30 and TRBJ1-6; 7 bases map to TRBD1. Germline V gene sequence: CDR1 GTSNPN, CDR2 SVGIG (reference sequence). V shed 2 bases, J shed 7 bases, and the junction held 11 bases outside the gene matches. The CDR3 totals 16 residues. CDR3 region: CAWSPQQTGWNSPLHF. For the CDR3, the DNA is TGTGCCTGGAGTCCGCAACAGACAGGGTGGAATTCACCCCTCCACTTT.

The V and J genes are TRBV2 and TRBJ2-3, with TRBD2 matching 10 bases. The CDR3 consists of 17 residues. With 2 bases clipped from V and 4 bases from J, the junction kept 9 bases outside the gene matches. Germline V CDR1 and CDR2: SNHLY, FYNNEI. CDR3 nucleotides: TGTGCCAGCAGTGAAAGGGCTAGCGGGAGTAATCCAGATACGCAGTATTTT. Translating gives CASSERASGSNPDTQYF.

This clonotype occurred many times. The chain couples TRBV9 to TRBJ1-1; 9 bases agree with TRBD1. Germline CDR1 reads SGDLS; CDR2 reads YYNGEE. The J segment lost 8 bases and the V segment lost 4 bases, leaving 9 bases of the junction unmatched. The CDR3 sequence is 14 residues long. For the CDR3, the DNA is TGTGCCAGCAGCCAAGGGGGGACAGGGAACGAAGCTTTCTTT. Residues: CASSQGGTGNEAFF.

This clonotype was found a few times. The chain links TRBV20-1 to TRBJ2-7, with D unclear. The CDR3 has 13 amino acids. Trimming removed 5 bases at V and 3 bases at J, with 14 bases between. The germline V gene encodes CDR1 DFQATT and CDR2 SNEGSKA (reference sequence). The CDR3 DNA reads as TGCAGTGCTCCACGACCGTTTTACTACGAGCAGTACTTC. Encoded protein: CSAPRPFYYEQYF.

In its sample, this clonotype was seen a few times. The chain joins TRBV20-1 to TRBJ2-7; D might be TRBD1 (5 bases). The V end lost 3 bases, the J end lost 3 bases, and 6 bases lay between the germline ends. Germline values: CDR1 DFQATT, CDR2 SNEGSKA (reference sequence). The CDR3 covers 11 residues. CDR3 protein: CSARQGYEQYF. The CDR3 coding sequence is TGCAGTGCTAGGCAGGGCTACGAGCAGTACTTC.

Many counts were recorded for this clonotype. The chain combines TRBV12-3 or TRBV12-4 with TRBJ1-4; D not resolved. V was cut by 3 bases and J by 5 bases, with 7 bases left in between. This CDR3 has 13 residues. The CDR3 here is CASSFGRNEKLFF. The CDR3 DNA follows: TGTGCCAGCAGTTTCGGCAGGAATGAAAAACTGTTTTTT.

V and J are TRBV5-1 and TRBJ2-5; 7 positions match TRBD1. Losses at the gene ends were 3 bases for V and 2 bases for J; bases not matched to a gene: 4. Germline CDR1 is SGHRS and CDR2 is YFSETQ. The CDR3 consists of 14 residues. DNA for the CDR3: TGCGCCAGCAGCTCGGGACAGCCTCAAGAGACCCAGTACTTC. Its protein is CASSSGQPQETQYF.

The chain carries TRBV12-3 or TRBV12-4 and TRBJ2-1; D gene unclear. V dropped 1 base and J dropped 8 bases, with 6 bases sitting between them. This CDR3 is built from 12 residues. In DNA, the CDR3 is TGTGCCAGCAGTTTAGTACGAGATGAGCAGTTCTTC. It codes for CASSLVRDEQFF.

As to this clonotype: A much larger clone sits a single nucleotide away, making a read error possible. V gene TRBV6-2 or TRBV6-3 combines with J gene TRBJ1-1; the D gene is possibly TRBD1 (5 bases). Looked up from germline, CDR1 is MNHEY and CDR2 is SVGEGT. This CDR3 is built from 13 residues. The CDR3 protein is CASARGMNTVAFF. The DNA for the CDR3 is TGTGCCAGCGCTAGGGGCATGAACACTGTAGCTTTCTTT.